The clone carrying this T cell receptor (beta chain) was counted at least ten times. This sample was included in a study of blood T cells in healthy people across ages. Primed by a sample-barcoded 5' primer and a J-beta primer mix, a second PCR proceeded for 7 to 11 cycles. TCRdb reprocessed the 5' RACE reads with MiXCR, giving one entry per CDR3 protein. The sample carries 630,000 or so distinct CDR3 sequences, 32% recorded once. CDR3 length: 14 residues. Germline V lookup: CDR1 SGHTA, CDR2 FQGNSA. Trimming took 6 bases from V and 4 from J, leaving 10 bases between them. This sequence joins TRBV7-2 and TRBJ2-6, with D uncertain. The receptor comes from a woman of 80 years or more in good health. Source material: blood. CDR3 in DNA: TGTGCCAGCAGTCGCCAGTCCGGGGCCAACGTCCTGACTTTC. Translation gives CASSRQSGANVLTF.